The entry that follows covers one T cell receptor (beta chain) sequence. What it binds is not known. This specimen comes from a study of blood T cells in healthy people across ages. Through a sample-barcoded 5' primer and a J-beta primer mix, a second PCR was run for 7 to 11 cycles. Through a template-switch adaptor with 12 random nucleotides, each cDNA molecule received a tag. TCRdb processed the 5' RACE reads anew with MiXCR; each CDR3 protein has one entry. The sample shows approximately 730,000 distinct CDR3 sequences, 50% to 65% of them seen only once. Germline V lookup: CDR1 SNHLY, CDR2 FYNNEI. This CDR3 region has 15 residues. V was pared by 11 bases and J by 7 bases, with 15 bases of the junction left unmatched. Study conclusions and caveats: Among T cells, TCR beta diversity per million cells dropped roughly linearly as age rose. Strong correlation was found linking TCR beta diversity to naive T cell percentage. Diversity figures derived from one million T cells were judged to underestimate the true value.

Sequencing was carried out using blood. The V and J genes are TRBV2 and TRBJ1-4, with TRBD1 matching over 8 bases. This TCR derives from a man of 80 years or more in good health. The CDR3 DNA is TGTGCCGGGGGACAGGCCCTTGGCAGGAGTGAAAAACTGTTTTTT. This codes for CAGGQALGRSEKLFF.